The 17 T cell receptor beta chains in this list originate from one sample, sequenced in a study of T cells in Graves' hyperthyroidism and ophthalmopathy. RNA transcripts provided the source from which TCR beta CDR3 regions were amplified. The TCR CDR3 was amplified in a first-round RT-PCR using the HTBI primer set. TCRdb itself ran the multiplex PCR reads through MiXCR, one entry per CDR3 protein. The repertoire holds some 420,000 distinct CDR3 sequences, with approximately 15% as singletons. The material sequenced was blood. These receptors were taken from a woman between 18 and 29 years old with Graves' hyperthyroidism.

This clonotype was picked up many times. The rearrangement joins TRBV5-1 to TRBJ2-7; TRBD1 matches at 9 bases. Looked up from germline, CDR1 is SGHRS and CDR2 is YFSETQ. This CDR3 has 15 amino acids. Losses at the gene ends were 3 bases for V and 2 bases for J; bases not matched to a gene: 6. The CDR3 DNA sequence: TGCGCCAGCAGCTGGGGGGACAGGGTAGCCTACGAGCAGTACTTC. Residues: CASSWGDRVAYEQYF.

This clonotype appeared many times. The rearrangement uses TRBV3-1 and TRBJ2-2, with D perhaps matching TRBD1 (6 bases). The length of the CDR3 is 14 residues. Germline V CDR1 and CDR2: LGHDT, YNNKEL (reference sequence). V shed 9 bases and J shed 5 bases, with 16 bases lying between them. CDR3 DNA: TGTGCCAGTTCGGACAGTAGGGTAACCGGGGAGCTGTTTTTT. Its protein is CASSDSRVTGELFF.

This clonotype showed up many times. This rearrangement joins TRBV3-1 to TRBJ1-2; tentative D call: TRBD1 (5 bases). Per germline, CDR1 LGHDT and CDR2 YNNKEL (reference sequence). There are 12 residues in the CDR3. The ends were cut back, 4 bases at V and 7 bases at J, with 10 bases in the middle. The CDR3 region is CASSRTTVGYTF. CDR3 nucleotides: TGTGCCAGCAGCCGCACGACAGTTGGCTACACCTTC.

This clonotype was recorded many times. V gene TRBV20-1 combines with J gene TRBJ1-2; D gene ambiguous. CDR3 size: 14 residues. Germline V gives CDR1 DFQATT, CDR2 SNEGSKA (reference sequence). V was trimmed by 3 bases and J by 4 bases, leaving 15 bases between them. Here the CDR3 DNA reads TGCAGTGCTAGGAACCTACTTTACCCCTATGGCTACACCTTC. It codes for CSARNLLYPYGYTF.

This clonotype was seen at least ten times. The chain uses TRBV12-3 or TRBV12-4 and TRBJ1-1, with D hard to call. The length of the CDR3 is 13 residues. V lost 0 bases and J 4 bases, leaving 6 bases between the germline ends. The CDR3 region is CASSLALGTEAFF. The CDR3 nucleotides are TGTGCCAGCAGTTTAGCACTGGGCACTGAAGCTTTCTTT.

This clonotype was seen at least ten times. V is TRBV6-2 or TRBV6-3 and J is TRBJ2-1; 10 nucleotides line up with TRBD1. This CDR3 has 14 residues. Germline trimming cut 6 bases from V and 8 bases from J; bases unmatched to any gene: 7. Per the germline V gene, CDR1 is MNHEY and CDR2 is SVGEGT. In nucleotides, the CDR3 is TGTGCCAGCAGCAAGGGACAGGGGACGTATGAGCAGTTCTTC. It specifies CASSKGQGTYEQFF.

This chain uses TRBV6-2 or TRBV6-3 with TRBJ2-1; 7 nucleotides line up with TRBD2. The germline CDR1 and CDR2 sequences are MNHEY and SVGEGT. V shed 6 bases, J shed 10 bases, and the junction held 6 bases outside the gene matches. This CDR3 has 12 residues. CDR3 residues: CASSPPAGEQFF. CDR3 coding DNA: TGTGCCAGCAGCCCCCCAGCGGGAGAGCAGTTCTTC.

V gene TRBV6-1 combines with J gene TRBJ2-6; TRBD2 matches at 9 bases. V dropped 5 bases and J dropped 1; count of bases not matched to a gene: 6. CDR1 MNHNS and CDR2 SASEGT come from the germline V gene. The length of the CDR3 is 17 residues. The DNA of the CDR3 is TGTGCCAGCAGTCGGACTAGCGTTTCGTCTGGGGCCAACGTCCTGACTTTC. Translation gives CASSRTSVSSGANVLTF.

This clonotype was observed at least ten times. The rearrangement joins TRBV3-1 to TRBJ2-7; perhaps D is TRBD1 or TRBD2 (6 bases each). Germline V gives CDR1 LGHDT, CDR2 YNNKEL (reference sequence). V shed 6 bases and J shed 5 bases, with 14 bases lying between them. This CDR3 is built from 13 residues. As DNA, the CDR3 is TGTGCCAGCAGTCTTCTCCGGGGGCACGAGCAGTACTTC. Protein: CASSLLRGHEQYF.

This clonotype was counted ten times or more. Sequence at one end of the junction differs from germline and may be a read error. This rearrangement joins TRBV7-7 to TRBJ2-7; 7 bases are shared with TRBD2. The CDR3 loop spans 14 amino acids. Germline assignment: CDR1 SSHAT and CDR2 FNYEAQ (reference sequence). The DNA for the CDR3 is TGTGCTAGCACCTGGGGGGGGTGCTCCTACGAGCAGTACTTC. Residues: CASTWGGCSYEQYF. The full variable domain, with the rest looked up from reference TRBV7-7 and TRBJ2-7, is GAGVSQSPRYKVTKRGQDVTLRCDPISSHATLYWYQQALGQGPEFLTYFNYEAQPDKSGLPSDRFSAERPEGSISTLTIQRTEQRDSAMYRCASTWGGCSYEQYFGPGTRLTVT.

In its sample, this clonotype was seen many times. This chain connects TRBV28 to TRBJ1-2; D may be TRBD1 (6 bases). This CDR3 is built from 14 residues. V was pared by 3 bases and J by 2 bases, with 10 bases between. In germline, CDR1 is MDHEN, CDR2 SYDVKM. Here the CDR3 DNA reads TGTGCCAGCAGTTTGGGGACAACGAACTATGGCTACACCTTC. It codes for CASSLGTTNYGYTF.

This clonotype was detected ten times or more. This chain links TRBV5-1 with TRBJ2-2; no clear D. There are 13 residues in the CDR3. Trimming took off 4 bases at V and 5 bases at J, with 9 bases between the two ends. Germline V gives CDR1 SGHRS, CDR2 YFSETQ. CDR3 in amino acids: CASSTSVTGELFF. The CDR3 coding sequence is TGCGCCAGCAGCACAAGCGTTACCGGGGAGCTGTTTTTT.

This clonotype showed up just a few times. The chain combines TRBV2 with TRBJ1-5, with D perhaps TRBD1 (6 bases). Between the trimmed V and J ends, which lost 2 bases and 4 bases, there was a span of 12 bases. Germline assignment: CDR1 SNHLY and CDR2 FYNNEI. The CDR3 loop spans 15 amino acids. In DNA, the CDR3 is TGTGCCAGCAGTGAATCAGCAGGGGCAAATCAGCCCCAGCATTTT. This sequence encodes CASSESAGANQPQHF.

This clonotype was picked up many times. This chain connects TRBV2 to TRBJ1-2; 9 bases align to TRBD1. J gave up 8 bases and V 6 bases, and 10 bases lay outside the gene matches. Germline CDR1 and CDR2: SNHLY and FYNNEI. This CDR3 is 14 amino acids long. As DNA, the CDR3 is TGTGCCAGCAGGAAAACAGGGGGCTTCGGAGGCTACACCTTC. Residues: CASRKTGGFGGYTF.

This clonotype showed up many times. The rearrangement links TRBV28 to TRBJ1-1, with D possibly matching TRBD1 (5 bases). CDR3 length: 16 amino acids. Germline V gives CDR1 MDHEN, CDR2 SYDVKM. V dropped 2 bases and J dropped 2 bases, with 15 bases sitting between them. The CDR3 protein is CASSLPGLGVNTEAFF. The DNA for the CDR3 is TGTGCCAGCAGTTTACCAGGGCTTGGCGTTAACACTGAAGCTTTCTTT.

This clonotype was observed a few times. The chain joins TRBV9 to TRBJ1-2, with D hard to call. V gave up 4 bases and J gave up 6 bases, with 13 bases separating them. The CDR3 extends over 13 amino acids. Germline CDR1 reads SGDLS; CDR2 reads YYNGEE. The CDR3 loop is CASSLTDTHGYTF. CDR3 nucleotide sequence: TGTGCCAGCAGCCTAACAGACACCCATGGCTACACCTTC.

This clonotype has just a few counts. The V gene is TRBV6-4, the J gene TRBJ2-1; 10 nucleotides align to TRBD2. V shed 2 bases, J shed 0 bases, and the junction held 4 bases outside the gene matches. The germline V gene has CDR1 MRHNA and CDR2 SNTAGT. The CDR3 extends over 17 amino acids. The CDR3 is CASSDGSSGSSYNEQFF. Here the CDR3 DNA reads TGTGCCAGCAGTGACGGCTCTAGCGGGAGCTCCTACAATGAGCAGTTCTTC.